Below, one T cell receptor (beta chain) is given with its context. The sample is drawn from a study of radiotherapy plus CTLA-4 blockade in lung cancer. The CDR3 is 18 residues long. Method: immunoSEQ multiplex PCR; TCRdb's copy keeps in-frame clones and lacks some. The sample lists about 59,000 clones; 72% were seen once. The chain joins TRBV21-1 to TRBJ2-7; the table's D call TRBD1 went unverified against the DNA. TRBV21-1 is recorded as a pseudogene. This material consisted of peripheral blood, taken from a patient treated with radiotherapy plus ipilimumab. The sequence was collected from a human donor with non-small cell lung cancer whose response to radiotherapy plus ipilimumab could not be evaluated. The CDR3 DNA reads TGTGCCAGCAGCCCCCACCCTGATCGACAGCCCCTTTCCTACGAGCAGTACTTC. Encoded protein: CASSPHPDRQPLSYEQYF.